The next 15 T cell receptor beta chains were all read from a single sample in a study of T cells in Graves' hyperthyroidism and ophthalmopathy. TCR beta CDR3 regions were amplified from RNA. First-round RT-PCR with HTBI primers amplified the TCR CDR3 region. TCRdb reprocessed the multiplex PCR reads via MiXCR and lists one record per CDR3 protein. The sample records about 290,000 distinct CDR3 sequences, 10% to 15% being singletons. The sample comprised blood. The receptors derive from a woman aged 25 to 39 with Graves' hyperthyroidism that later progressed to Graves' ophthalmopathy.

This clonotype was counted many times. The gene calls are TRBV12-3 or TRBV12-4 and TRBJ1-1, with 10 bases identical to TRBD1. This CDR3 is built from 15 residues. The J segment lost 4 bases and the V segment lost 5 bases, leaving 7 bases of the junction unmatched. This CDR3 reads CASSPRTGGGTEAFF. The CDR3 DNA reads as TGTGCCAGCAGTCCCCGGACAGGGGGAGGCACTGAAGCTTTCTTT.

The gene calls are TRBV7-2 and TRBJ2-7; D remains ambiguous. This CDR3 spans 14 amino acids. Germline lookup yields CDR1 SGHTA and CDR2 FQGNSA. V lost 0 bases, J lost 5 bases, and 11 bases lay in between. CDR3: CASSLAKGFHEQYF. CDR3 bases: TGTGCCAGCAGCTTAGCGAAAGGGTTTCACGAGCAGTACTTC.

There are many counts of this clonotype. J is TRBJ1-2 and V is TRBV6-1; D perhaps matches TRBD1 (5 bases). CDR3 length equals 12 residues. Germline V gene data show CDR1 as MNHNS and CDR2 as SASEGT. V was shortened by 5 bases and J by 5 bases, with 9 bases between the two germline ends. CDR3 residues: CASSNSGYGYTF. The CDR3, as DNA: TGTGCCAGCAGTAACTCAGGGTATGGCTACACCTTC.

This clonotype showed up many times. V gene TRBV2 combines with J gene TRBJ2-5; TRBD1 might be the D (5 bases). The V end lost 7 bases, the J end lost 1 base, and 10 bases lay between the germline ends. CDR1 is SNHLY, CDR2 FYNNEI, per germline. The CDR3 consists of 13 residues. CDR3 nucleotide sequence: TGTGCCAGCATTAGGACACTCCAAGAGACCCAGTACTTC. This encodes CASIRTLQETQYF.

In this sample, this clonotype turned up many times. The V gene is TRBV28, the J gene TRBJ2-3; D possibly corresponds to TRBD2 (5 bases). CDR3 length: 14 residues. V was pared by 2 bases and J by 5 bases, with 11 bases between. The germline gives CDR1 MDHEN, CDR2 SYDVKM. CDR3 bases: TGTGCCAGCAGTTTACTCCTACGGGGAGATACGCAGTATTTT. Protein sequence: CASSLLLRGDTQYF.

This clonotype was picked up a small number of times. The chain uses TRBV29-1 and TRBJ2-1; D not certain. Germline CDR1 reads SQVTM; CDR2 reads ANQGSEA. This CDR3 is 9 amino acids long. Trimming took 8 bases from V and 5 from J, leaving 4 bases between them. The CDR3, as DNA: TGCAGCATCGACAATGAGCAGTTCTTC. Amino acid sequence: CSIDNEQFF.

This clonotype was detected ten times or more. This sequence joins TRBV12-3 or TRBV12-4 and TRBJ2-7, with D tentatively TRBD2 (6 bases). There are 16 residues in the CDR3. Trimming took off 5 bases at V and 5 bases at J, with 22 bases between the two ends. The CDR3 spells CASSPGGLSIAHEQYF. In nucleotides, the CDR3 is TGTGCCAGCAGTCCCGGGGGACTCTCGATTGCCCACGAGCAGTACTTC.

This clonotype appeared many times. V is TRBV7-2 and J is TRBJ2-5; 13 nucleotides align to TRBD2. J was trimmed by 1 base and V by 0 bases; bases with no gene match: 11. CDR1 is SGHTA and CDR2 is FQGNSA in the germline V gene. The CDR3 covers 20 residues. CDR3 sequence reads: CASSLAASGTSGTPQETQYF. The CDR3 DNA is TGTGCCAGCAGCTTAGCAGCCTCCGGGACTAGCGGGACCCCCCAAGAGACCCAGTACTTC.

This clonotype was detected ten times or more. The rearrangement links TRBV2 to TRBJ2-7, with D hard to call. CDR1 is SNHLY, CDR2 FYNNEI, per germline. The CDR3 length is 12 residues. V gave up 7 bases and J gave up 4 bases, with 11 bases separating them. The CDR3 sequence: CASKWNEYEQYF. The CDR3 region has the DNA TGTGCCAGCAAATGGAACGAGTACGAGCAGTACTTC.

This clonotype was observed a few times. The CDR3 loop is CASSSHGLSGANVLTF. CDR3 DNA: TGTGCCAGCAGTTCGCACGGGCTCTCTGGGGCCAACGTCCTGACTTTC. This chain links TRBV27 with TRBJ2-6; D is undetermined. The germline V gene encodes CDR1 MNHEY and CDR2 SMNVEV (reference sequence). This CDR3 comprises 16 residues. Trimming removed 4 bases from V and 0 bases from J, with 10 bases in between.

This clonotype was detected many times. The chain joins TRBV2 to TRBJ2-7; D is undetermined. Germline CDR1 and CDR2: SNHLY and FYNNEI. The germline V and J ends were trimmed by 2 bases and 3 bases, with 8 bases remaining between them. The CDR3 is 13 amino acids. This CDR3 reads CASSERLVYEQYF. CDR3 nucleotides: TGTGCCAGCAGTGAAAGGCTAGTCTACGAGCAGTACTTC.

The chain has TRBV6-1 and TRBJ1-3; D remains unclear. The CDR3 totals 13 residues. CDR1 MNHNS and CDR2 SASEGT come from the germline V gene. V lost 6 bases, J lost 4 bases, and 10 bases lay in between. Here the CDR3 reads CASRDRTGNTIYF. CDR3 coding DNA: TGTGCCAGCAGGGATCGAACGGGAAACACCATATATTTT.

This clonotype was detected a few times. The chain is built from TRBV18 and TRBJ2-5, with 12 bases that match TRBD2. CDR1 and CDR2 from the germline V gene are KGHSH and LQKENI. Unmatched junction bases numbered 9, after V lost 5 bases and J lost 5 bases. The CDR3 covers 16 residues. For the CDR3, the DNA is TGTGCCAGCTCATCACGGACTAGCGGGAAGTTGGAGACCCAGTACTTC. Amino acid sequence: CASSSRTSGKLETQYF. Combining the CDR3 with reference TRBV18 and TRBJ2-5 gives the whole variable domain NAGVMQNPRHLVRRRGQEARLRCSPMKGHSHVYWYRQLPEEGLKFMVYLQKENIIDESGMPKERFSAEFPKEGPSILRIQQVVRGDSAAYFCASSSRTSGKLETQYFGPGTRLLVL.

The sample holds many counts of this clonotype. In DNA form, the CDR3 reads TGTGCCAGTAGTCCGTACAGGGAACTCCCAACCTACGAGCAGTACTTC. This sequence encodes CASSPYRELPTYEQYF. V is TRBV19 and J is TRBJ2-7, with a weak D call TRBD1 (6 bases). The germline CDR1 and CDR2 sequences are LNHDA and SQIVND (reference sequence). V was cut by 5 bases and J by 2 bases, with 19 bases left in between. This CDR3 contains 16 residues.

This clonotype was seen at least ten times. This chain uses TRBV30 with TRBJ1-1; no clear D gene. V was clipped by 7 bases and J by 0 bases, with 3 bases between them. Per the germline V gene, CDR1 is GTSNPN and CDR2 is SVGIG (reference sequence). CDR3 length equals 10 residues. The CDR3 reads CAYMNTEAFF. For the CDR3, the DNA is TGTGCCTACATGAACACTGAAGCTTTCTTT.